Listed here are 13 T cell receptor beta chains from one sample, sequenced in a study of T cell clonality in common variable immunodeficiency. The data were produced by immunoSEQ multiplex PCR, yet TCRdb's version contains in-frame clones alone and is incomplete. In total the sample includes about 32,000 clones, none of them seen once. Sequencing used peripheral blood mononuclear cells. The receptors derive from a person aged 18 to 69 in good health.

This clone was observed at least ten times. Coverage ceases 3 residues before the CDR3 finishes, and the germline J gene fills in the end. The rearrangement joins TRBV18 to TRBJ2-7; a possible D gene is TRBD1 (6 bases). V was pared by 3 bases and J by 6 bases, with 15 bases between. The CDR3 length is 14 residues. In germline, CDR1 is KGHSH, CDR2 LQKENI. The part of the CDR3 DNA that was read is TGTGCCAGCTCACCCCTTGAGGGACAAAGCGAG. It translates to CASSPLEGQSE. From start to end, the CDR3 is CASSPLEGQSEQYF.

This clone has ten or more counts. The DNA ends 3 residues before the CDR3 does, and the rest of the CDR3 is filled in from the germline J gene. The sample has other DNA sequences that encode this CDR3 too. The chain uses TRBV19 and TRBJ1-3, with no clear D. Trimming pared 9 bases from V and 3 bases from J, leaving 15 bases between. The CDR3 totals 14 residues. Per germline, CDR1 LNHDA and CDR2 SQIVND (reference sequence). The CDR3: CASTNRGSGNTIYF. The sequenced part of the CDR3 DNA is TGTGCCAGCACGAACCGGGGAAGTGGAAACACC.

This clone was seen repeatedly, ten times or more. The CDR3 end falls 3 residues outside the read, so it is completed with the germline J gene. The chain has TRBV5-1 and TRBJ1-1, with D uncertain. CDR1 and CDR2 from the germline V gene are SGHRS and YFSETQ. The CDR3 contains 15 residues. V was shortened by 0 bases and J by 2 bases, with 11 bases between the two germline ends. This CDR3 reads CASSLAPVANTEAFF. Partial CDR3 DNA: TGCGCCAGCAGCTTGGCCCCGGTAGCTAACACTGAA.

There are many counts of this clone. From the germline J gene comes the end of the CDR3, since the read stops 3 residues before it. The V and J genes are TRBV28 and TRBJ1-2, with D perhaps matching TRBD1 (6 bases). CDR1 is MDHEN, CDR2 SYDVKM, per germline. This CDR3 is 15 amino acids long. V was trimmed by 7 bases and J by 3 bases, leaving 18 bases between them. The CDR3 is CASTTTGYRDYGYTF. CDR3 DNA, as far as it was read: TGTGCCAGCACCACAACAGGGTATAGAGACTATGGC.

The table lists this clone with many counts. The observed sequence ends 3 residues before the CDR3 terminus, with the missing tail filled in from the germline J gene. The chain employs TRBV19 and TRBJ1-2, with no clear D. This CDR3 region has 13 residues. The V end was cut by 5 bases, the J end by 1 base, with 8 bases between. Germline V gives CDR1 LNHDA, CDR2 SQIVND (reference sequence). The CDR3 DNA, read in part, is TGTGCCAGTAGTCCGGCGGGTAACTATGGC. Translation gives CASSPAGNYG. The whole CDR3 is CASSPAGNYGYTF.

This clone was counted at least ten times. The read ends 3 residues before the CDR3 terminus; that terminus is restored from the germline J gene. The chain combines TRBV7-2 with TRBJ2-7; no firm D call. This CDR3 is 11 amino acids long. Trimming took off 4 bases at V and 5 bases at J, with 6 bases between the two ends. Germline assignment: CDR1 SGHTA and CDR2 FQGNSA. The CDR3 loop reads CASSSINEQYF. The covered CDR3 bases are TGTGCCAGCAGCTCCATCAACGAG.

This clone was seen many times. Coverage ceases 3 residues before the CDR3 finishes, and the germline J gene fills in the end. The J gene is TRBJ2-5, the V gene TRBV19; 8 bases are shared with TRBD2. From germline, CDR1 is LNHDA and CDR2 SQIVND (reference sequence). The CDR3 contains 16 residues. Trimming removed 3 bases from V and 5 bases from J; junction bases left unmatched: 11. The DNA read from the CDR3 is TGTGCCAGTAGTATCTTAACGAGCGGGAGTTATGAGACC. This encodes CASSILTSGSYET. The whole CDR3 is CASSILTSGSYETQYF.

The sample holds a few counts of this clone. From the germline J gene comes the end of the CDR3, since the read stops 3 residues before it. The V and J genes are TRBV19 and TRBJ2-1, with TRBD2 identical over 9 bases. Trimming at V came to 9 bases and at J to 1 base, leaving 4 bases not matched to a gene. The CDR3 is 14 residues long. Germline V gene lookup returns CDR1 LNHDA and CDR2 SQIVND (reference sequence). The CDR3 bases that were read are TGTGCCAGAGTAGCGGGAGCATCCTACAATGAG. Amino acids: CARVAGASYNE. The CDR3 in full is CARVAGASYNEQFF.

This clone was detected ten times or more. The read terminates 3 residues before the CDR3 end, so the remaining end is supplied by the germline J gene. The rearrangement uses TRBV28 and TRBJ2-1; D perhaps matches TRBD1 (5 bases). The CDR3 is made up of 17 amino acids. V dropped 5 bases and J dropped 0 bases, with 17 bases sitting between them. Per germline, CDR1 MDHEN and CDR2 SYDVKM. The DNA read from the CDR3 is TGTGCCAGCAGTGGTGTAGGTGGGGCCGGCTCCTACAATGAG. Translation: CASSGVGGAGSYNE. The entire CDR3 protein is CASSGVGGAGSYNEQFF.

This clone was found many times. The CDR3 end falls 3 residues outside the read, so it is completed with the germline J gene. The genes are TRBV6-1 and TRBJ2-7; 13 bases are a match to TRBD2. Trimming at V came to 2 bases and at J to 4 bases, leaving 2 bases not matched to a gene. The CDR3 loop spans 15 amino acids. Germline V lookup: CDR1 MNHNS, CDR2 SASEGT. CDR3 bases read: TGTGCCAGCAGTGAAATGGGACTAGCGGGATACGAG. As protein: CASSEMGLAGYE. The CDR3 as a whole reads CASSEMGLAGYEQYF.

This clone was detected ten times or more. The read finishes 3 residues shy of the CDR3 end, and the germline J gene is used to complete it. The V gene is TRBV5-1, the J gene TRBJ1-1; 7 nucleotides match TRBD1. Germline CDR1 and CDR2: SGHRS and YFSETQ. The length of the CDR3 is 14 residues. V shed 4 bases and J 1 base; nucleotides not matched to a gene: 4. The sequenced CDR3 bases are TGCGCCAGCAGCGCTGGGACAGCGAACACTGAA. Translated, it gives CASSAGTANTE. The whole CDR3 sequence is CASSAGTANTEAFF.

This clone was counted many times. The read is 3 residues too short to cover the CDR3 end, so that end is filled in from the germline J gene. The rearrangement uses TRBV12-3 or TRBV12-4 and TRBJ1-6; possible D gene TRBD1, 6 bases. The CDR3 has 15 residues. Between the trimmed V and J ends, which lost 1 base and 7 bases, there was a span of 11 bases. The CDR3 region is CASSLEGGRNSPLHF. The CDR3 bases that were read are TGTGCCAGCAGTTTAGAGGGGGGGAGAAATTCACCC.

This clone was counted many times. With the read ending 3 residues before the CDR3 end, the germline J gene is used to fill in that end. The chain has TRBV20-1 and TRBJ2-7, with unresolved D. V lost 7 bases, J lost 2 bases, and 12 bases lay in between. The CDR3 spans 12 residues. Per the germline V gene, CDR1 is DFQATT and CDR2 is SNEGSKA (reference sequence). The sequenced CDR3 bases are TGCAGTGTTAAGGGTCAAACCTACGAG. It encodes CSVKGQTYE. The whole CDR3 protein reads CSVKGQTYEQYF.